Detailed here is one T cell receptor (beta chain). This entry comes from a study of T cell changes during pregnancy in multiple sclerosis. CDR1 is SGDLS, CDR2 YYNGEE, per germline. The CDR3 has 15 amino acids. V lost 4 bases to trimming and J lost 0 bases, with 13 bases between them. Using immunoSEQ multiplex PCR, the repertoire was profiled, and TCRdb retains in-frame clones only, with some absent. The sample holds about 80,000 clones; about 91% are singletons and the top ten take 1.4%. V gene TRBV9 combines with J gene TRBJ1-1; tentatively, D is TRBD1 (5 bases). The sequenced sample was peripheral blood, obtained before pregnancy. The sequence was obtained from a female donor with multiple sclerosis, enrolled in a pregnancy study. Here the CDR3 DNA reads TGTGCCAGCAGCCCGTCCCCAGGGATGAACACTGAAGCTTTCTTT. Protein sequence: CASSPSPGMNTEAFF.